These 25 T cell receptor beta chains were sequenced from one sample in a study of blood T cell repertoires in COVID-19. Method: immunoSEQ multiplex PCR; TCRdb's copy keeps in-frame clones and lacks some. The sample has roughly 150,000 clones; roughly nine tenths are singletons. The sequencing sample was made of peripheral blood. Receptor source: a man younger than 35 with COVID-19, enrolled during active disease.

In its sample, this clone was seen once. The V gene is TRBV21-1, the J gene TRBJ2-7; the listed D gene, TRBD2, was not tested against the DNA. TRBV21-1 is a documented pseudogene. The CDR3 has 13 residues. CDR3: CASSKARRGEQYF. The CDR3, as DNA: TGTGCCAGCAGCAAAGCACGCCGGGGCGAGCAGTACTTC.

This rearrangement joins TRBV30 to TRBJ2-5; D possibly corresponds to TRBD2 (5 bases). V lost 2 bases to trimming and J lost 5 bases, with 9 bases between them. Germline V gene data show CDR1 as GTSNPN and CDR2 as SVGIG (reference sequence). This CDR3 contains 12 residues. This chain's CDR3 is CAWSRGGETQYF. Written as DNA, the CDR3 is TGTGCCTGGAGTCGGGGTGGGGAGACCCAGTACTTC.

This chain uses TRBV30 with TRBJ1-3; no reliable D call. The CDR3 runs to 15 residues. The V and J ends lost 2 bases and 0 bases respectively, with 11 bases between them. Germline V gene sequence: CDR1 GTSNPN, CDR2 SVGIG (reference sequence). The CDR3 reads CAWSRRRSSGNTIYF. Written as DNA, the CDR3 is TGTGCCTGGAGTCGCCGACGGAGCTCTGGAAACACCATATATTTT.

This chain joins TRBV24-1 and TRBJ2-1; no definite D call. CDR1 is KGHDR and CDR2 is SFDVKD in the germline V gene. The CDR3 has 14 residues. V dropped 0 bases and J dropped 12 bases, with 14 bases sitting between them. CDR3 region: CATSDLSIPSGQFF. The CDR3 DNA follows: TGTGCCACCAGTGATTTGAGTATACCGTCGGGGCAGTTCTTC.

This clone was seen more than once but under ten times. As DNA, the CDR3 is TGTGCCTGGACCGGGGCGGGGGCTCACTCTGGAAACACCATATATTTT. This gives the protein CAWTGAGAHSGNTIYF. This rearrangement joins TRBV30 to TRBJ1-3, with TRBD1 as a possible D gene (6 bases). CDR3 size: 16 residues. The V end was cut by 4 bases, the J end by 0 bases, with 16 bases between. The germline CDR1 and CDR2 sequences are GTSNPN and SVGIG (reference sequence).

The chain uses TRBV6-2 or TRBV6-3 and TRBJ2-7; a weak D match, TRBD1 (6 bases). The CDR3 runs to 18 residues. V was trimmed by 0 bases and J by 0 bases, leaving 18 bases between them. The germline V gene has CDR1 MNHEY and CDR2 SVGEGT. DNA for the CDR3: TGTGCCAGCAGTTACTCGGCCCTTGCCGGGGACAACTCCTACGAGCAGTACTTC. Translated, it gives CASSYSALAGDNSYEQYF.

The chain couples TRBV9 to TRBJ1-2; the D gene is possibly TRBD1 (5 bases). Germline CDR1 reads SGDLS; CDR2 reads YYNGEE. The CDR3 is 13 amino acids. V lost 4 bases, J lost 7 bases, and 14 bases lay in between. CDR3 in amino acids: CASSQGNLGGYTF. The CDR3 coding sequence is TGTGCCAGCAGCCAGGGAAACCTTGGTGGCTACACCTTC.

V and J are TRBV11-3 and TRBJ2-1, with 8 bases aligning to TRBD2. The J segment lost 2 bases and the V segment lost 5 bases, leaving 5 bases of the junction unmatched. Per germline, CDR1 SGHNT and CDR2 YENEEA. The CDR3 runs 15 residues. The CDR3, as DNA: TGTGCCAGCAGCCTCGGACTAGCCACCTACAATGAGCAGTTCTTC. This codes for CASSLGLATYNEQFF.

The CDR3 DNA is TGCGCCAGCAGCTTGGTAGACAGGGCTGTCGATGAGCAGTTCTTC. Translating gives CASSLVDRAVDEQFF. The chain employs TRBV5-1 and TRBJ2-1; 7 nucleotides line up with TRBD1. Unmatched junction bases numbered 8, after V lost 0 bases and J lost 8 bases. The CDR3 totals 15 residues. The V gene's germline CDR1 is SGHRS and CDR2 YFSETQ.

J is TRBJ2-7 and V is TRBV29-1; D is unclear. CDR3 length: 11 amino acids. CDR1 is SQVTM, CDR2 ANQGSEA, per germline. V gave up 4 bases and J gave up 4 bases, with 8 bases separating them. CDR3 residues: CSVGVDYEQYF. Here the CDR3 DNA reads TGCAGCGTTGGAGTAGATTACGAGCAGTACTTC.

The V and J genes are TRBV27 and TRBJ2-4; TRBD2 aligns across 7 bases. V dropped 6 bases and J dropped 8; count of bases not matched to a gene: 13. The CDR3 has 15 residues. The germline V gene has CDR1 MNHEY and CDR2 SMNVEV (reference sequence). CDR3 sequence: CASSLGGRGKDIQYF. The CDR3 nucleotides are TGTGCCAGCAGCCTTGGGGGGAGGGGAAAGGACATTCAGTACTTC.

V and J are TRBV15 and TRBJ2-7; D remains ambiguous. The germline CDR1 and CDR2 sequences are LNHNV and YYDKDF (reference sequence). The ends were cut back, 1 base at V and 2 bases at J, with 12 bases in the middle. The CDR3 is 15 amino acids. CDR3 region: CATSRVSGQTYEQYF. As DNA, the CDR3 is TGTGCCACCAGCAGAGTCAGTGGCCAGACCTACGAGCAGTACTTC. The variable domain in full, with the rest retrieved from reference TRBV15 and TRBJ2-7, is DAMVIQNPRYQVTQFGKPVTLSCSQTLNHNVMYWYQQKSSQAPKLLFHYYDKDFNNEADTPDNFQSRRPNTSFCFLDIRSPGLGDTAMYLCATSRVSGQTYEQYFGPGTRLTVT.

This clone was seen just once. The gene calls are TRBV9 and TRBJ2-7; TRBD1 is a possible D gene (5 bases). The ends were cut back, 0 bases at V and 3 bases at J, with 10 bases in the middle. There are 14 residues in the CDR3. The germline gives CDR1 SGDLS, CDR2 YYNGEE. CDR3 residues: CASSVAGRGYEQYF. The CDR3 nucleotides read TGTGCCAGCAGCGTAGCTGGTAGGGGCTACGAGCAGTACTTC. The full variable domain, its missing parts supplied by reference TRBV9 and TRBJ2-7, is DSGVTQTPKHLITATGQRVTLRCSPRSGDLSVYWYQQSLDQGLQFLIQYYNGEERAKGNILERFSAQQFPDLHSELNLSSLELGDSALYFCASSVAGRGYEQYFGPGTRLTVT.

The gene calls are TRBV9 and TRBJ2-3, with a possible D match to TRBD1 (5 bases). This CDR3 is 16 amino acids long. The V and J ends lost 4 bases and 0 bases respectively, with 15 bases between them. Looked up from germline, CDR1 is SGDLS and CDR2 is YYNGEE. In DNA, the CDR3 is TGTGCCAGCAGCCCTAAGACAGTCCTTAGCACAGATACGCAGTATTTT. Translated: CASSPKTVLSTDTQYF. Full variable domain (remainder filled in from reference TRBV9 and TRBJ2-3): DSGVTQTPKHLITATGQRVTLRCSPRSGDLSVYWYQQSLDQGLQFLIQYYNGEERAKGNILERFSAQQFPDLHSELNLSSLELGDSALYFCASSPKTVLSTDTQYFGPGTRLTVL.

The rearrangement links TRBV9 to TRBJ2-2; 11 bases are a match to TRBD2. The CDR3 consists of 16 residues. Germline loops: CDR1 SGDLS, CDR2 YYNGEE. Trimming removed 3 bases from V and 5 bases from J; junction bases left unmatched: 6. CDR3 DNA: TGTGCCAGCAGCGCTCTAGCGGGAGGCCTTACCGGGGAGCTGTTTTTT. It specifies CASSALAGGLTGELFF.

This clone was seen only a few times. The chain uses TRBV6-5 and TRBJ2-5; no reliable D call. This CDR3 region has 14 residues. The V gene's germline CDR1 is MNHEY and CDR2 SVGAGI. V gave up 10 bases and J gave up 4 bases, with 19 bases separating them. The CDR3 DNA reads as TGTGCCACCCGAAGAGCCTATCGAGGAGAGACCCAGTACTTC. Protein product: CATRRAYRGETQYF.

The V call is TRBV10-3, the J call TRBJ2-2, with D possibly TRBD2 on 7 matching bases. The length of the CDR3 is 17 residues. Germline CDR1 and CDR2: ENHRY and SYGVKD. V was clipped by 0 bases and J by 2 bases, with 13 bases between them. As DNA, the CDR3 is TGTGCCATCAGTGAGTCAGGGGGGGCCCTTAACACCGGGGAGCTGTTTTTT. Amino acids: CAISESGGALNTGELFF.

The chain couples TRBV29-1 to TRBJ2-7, with TRBD2 matching 7 bases. This CDR3 has 15 amino acids. Germline V lookup: CDR1 SQVTM, CDR2 ANQGSEA. Trimming cost V 3 bases and J 2 bases; bases outside gene matches: 10. CDR3 DNA sequence: TGCAGCGTTGAGGGAAGCGGGGACCCTACCTACGAGCAGTACTTC. Residues: CSVEGSGDPTYEQYF.

The chain is built from TRBV19 and TRBJ2-3; perhaps TRBD1 as D (6 bases). The CDR3 spans 17 residues. Germline V gene data show CDR1 as LNHDA and CDR2 as SQIVND (reference sequence). Trimming pared 4 bases from V and 2 bases from J, leaving 19 bases between. The DNA of the CDR3 is TGTGCCAGTAGTACCGATCAGGGGTTAAGAATCACAGATACGCAGTATTTT. It translates to CASSTDQGLRITDTQYF.

V usage is TRBV2 and J usage is TRBJ2-7; a weak D match, TRBD1 (6 bases). Germline CDR1 reads SNHLY; CDR2 reads FYNNEI. V was cut by 9 bases and J by 2 bases, with 14 bases left in between. The CDR3 length is 13 residues. The CDR3 loop is CARSRDTTYEQYF. In nucleotides, the CDR3 is TGTGCCAGAAGCCGGGACACTACCTACGAGCAGTACTTC.

V and J are TRBV27 and TRBJ2-1; the match to TRBD2 covers 9 bases. This CDR3 region has 17 residues. J was trimmed by 8 bases and V by 5 bases; bases with no gene match: 16. Looked up from germline, CDR1 is MNHEY and CDR2 is SMNVEV (reference sequence). CDR3 loop: CASSPDPLAGNSDEQFF. CDR3 in DNA: TGTGCCAGCAGTCCCGACCCCCTAGCGGGAAATAGTGATGAGCAGTTCTTC.

The chain joins TRBV15 to TRBJ1-4; 10 bases are shared with TRBD1. The J segment lost 8 bases and the V segment lost 3 bases, leaving 9 bases of the junction unmatched. The CDR3 sequence is 16 residues long. Germline CDR1 reads LNHNV; CDR2 reads YYDKDF (reference sequence). This chain's CDR3 is CATSSPWTGGGEKLFF. The CDR3 DNA follows: TGTGCCACCAGCAGTCCATGGACAGGGGGTGGAGAAAAACTGTTTTTT.

This chain joins TRBV5-4 and TRBJ2-5, with 10 bases fitting TRBD2. CDR1 is SGHNT and CDR2 is YYREEE in the germline V gene (reference sequence). The ends lost 0 bases at V and 4 bases at J; junction bases unmatched: 6. The CDR3 runs to 16 residues. For the CDR3, the DNA is TGTGCCAGCAGCTTGGCCCTAGCGGGAGTGAGAGAGACCCAGTACTTC. This encodes CASSLALAGVRETQYF. The whole variable domain, filled in from reference TRBV5-4 and TRBJ2-5, reads ETGVTQSPTHLIKTRGQQVTLRCSSQSGHNTVSWYQQALGQGPQFIFQYYREEENGRGNFPPRFSGLQFPNYSSELNVNALELDDSALYLCASSLALAGVRETQYFGPGTRLLVL.

The table lists this clone with a count of one. V and J are TRBV11-2 and TRBJ2-7, with a weak D call TRBD2 (5 bases). The V gene's germline CDR1 is SGHAT and CDR2 FQNNGV. Trimming took off 5 bases at V and 3 bases at J, with 11 bases between the two ends. This CDR3 comprises 13 residues. In nucleotides, the CDR3 is TGTGCCAGCAGCGATCGACGGGACTACGAGCAGTACTTC. This codes for CASSDRRDYEQYF.

The chain carries TRBV9 and TRBJ1-2; 10 bases map to TRBD1. V lost 4 bases and J lost 8; bases outside the gene matches: 11. The germline CDR1 and CDR2 sequences are SGDLS and YYNGEE. The CDR3 totals 15 residues. This CDR3 is CASSLQTGGASGYTF. As DNA, the CDR3 is TGTGCCAGCAGCCTTCAGACAGGGGGCGCGTCCGGCTACACCTTC.